Listed here are 8 T cell receptor beta chains from one sample, sequenced in a study of blood T cell repertoires in COVID-19. The method was immunoSEQ multiplex PCR; TCRdb's version includes in-frame clones alone and lacks a portion of them. The sample has around 500,000 clones, 70% to 90% seen once. The material sequenced was PBMCs or T cells enriched from blood (not recorded which). These receptor sequences come from a woman between 35 and 50 years old who had recovered from COVID-19.

The chain has TRBV11-3 and TRBJ2-5, with TRBD1 identical over 11 bases. The CDR3 totals 14 residues. V shed 4 bases and J 5 bases; nucleotides not matched to a gene: 3. CDR1 is SGHNT, CDR2 YENEEA, per germline. The CDR3 DNA follows: TGTGCCAGCAGCTCGGGACAGGGGGTGGAGACCCAGTACTTC. Its protein is CASSSGQGVETQYF.

The rearrangement uses TRBV19 and TRBJ2-1; 7 bases line up with TRBD2. After removal of 3 bases from V and 4 bases from J, the junction contained 3 bases not matched to a gene. The CDR3 is made up of 14 amino acids. CDR1 and CDR2 from the germline V gene are LNHDA and SQIVND (reference sequence). CDR3 DNA: TGTGCCAGTAGTATTGGACTAGATTACAATGAGCAGTTCTTC. This translates into CASSIGLDYNEQFF.

This chain links TRBV4-1 with TRBJ2-3; 7 nucleotides line up with TRBD2. In germline, CDR1 is MGHRA, CDR2 YSYEKL. The CDR3 spans 16 residues. V lost 1 base, J lost 0 bases, and 4 bases stayed unmatched. The CDR3 DNA is TGCGCCAGCAGCCAAGGAGCGGGACCAAGCACAGATACGCAGTATTTT. Its translation is CASSQGAGPSTDTQYF.

This rearrangement joins TRBV10-1 to TRBJ2-5; 7 bases are shared with TRBD2. With V trimmed by 4 bases and J by 2 bases, 7 bases remained unmatched. CDR3 length: 15 amino acids. Germline values: CDR1 WNHNN, CDR2 SYGVQD (reference sequence). The CDR3 DNA reads TGCGCCAGCAGTGGCACACTAGCGTCGCAAGAGACCCAGTACTTC. Translating it yields CASSGTLASQETQYF.

This chain joins TRBV10-3 and TRBJ1-2; D is unclear. The CDR3 runs 19 residues. Looked up from germline, CDR1 is ENHRY and CDR2 is SYGVKD. V lost 3 bases to trimming and J lost 2 bases, with 25 bases between them. The CDR3, as DNA: TGTGCCATCAGTGAATCCCGGGAGAGGGCGCCCAACCGAAACTATGGCTACACCTTC. This translates into CAISESRERAPNRNYGYTF.

V gene TRBV9 combines with J gene TRBJ1-6; no reliable D call. This CDR3 has 16 residues. Germline V gene sequence: CDR1 SGDLS, CDR2 YYNGEE. Trimming shortened V by 4 bases and J by 5 bases, and 16 bases separated the two germline ends. The CDR3 sequence is CASSLGEVRNNSPLHF. In DNA form, the CDR3 reads TGTGCCAGCAGCCTTGGGGAGGTCCGAAATAATTCACCCCTCCACTTT.

The chain recombines TRBV5-5 with TRBJ1-4; maybe TRBD1 (6 bases). The V end lost 4 bases, the J end lost 8 bases, and 18 bases lay between the germline ends. CDR1 SGHKS and CDR2 YYEKEE come from the germline V gene (reference sequence). This CDR3 comprises 15 residues. CDR3 DNA sequence: TGTGCCAGCAGCAGCGCGGCGGGGGCGCGAGAAAAACTGTTTTTT. Residues: CASSSAAGAREKLFF.

The V and J genes are TRBV12-3 or TRBV12-4 and TRBJ2-2; no firm D call. V was cut by 5 bases and J by 6 bases, with 10 bases left in between. CDR3 length equals 13 residues. In nucleotides, the CDR3 is TGTGCCAGCAGTCCCCCATTTCCCGGGGAGCTGTTTTTT. This sequence encodes CASSPPFPGELFF.